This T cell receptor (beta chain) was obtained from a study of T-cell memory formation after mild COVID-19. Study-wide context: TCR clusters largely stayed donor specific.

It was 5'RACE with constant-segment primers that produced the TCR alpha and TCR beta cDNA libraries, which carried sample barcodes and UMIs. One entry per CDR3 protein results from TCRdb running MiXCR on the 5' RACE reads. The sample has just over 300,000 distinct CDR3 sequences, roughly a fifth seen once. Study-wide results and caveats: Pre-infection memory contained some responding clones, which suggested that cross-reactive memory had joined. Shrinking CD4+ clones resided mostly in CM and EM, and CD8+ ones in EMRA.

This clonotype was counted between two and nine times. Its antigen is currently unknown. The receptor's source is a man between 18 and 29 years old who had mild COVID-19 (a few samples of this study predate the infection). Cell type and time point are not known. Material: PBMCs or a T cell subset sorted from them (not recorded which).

Here the CDR3 DNA reads TGTGCCAGCAGCCAAGATAGGACAGGGAAAGAGAACACTGAAGCTTTCTTT. This translates into CASSQDRTGKENTEAFF. This chain connects TRBV3-1 to TRBJ1-1; 8 nucleotides match TRBD1. Looked up from germline, CDR1 is LGHDT and CDR2 is YNNKEL (reference sequence). CDR3 length: 17 residues. V was clipped by 0 bases and J by 1 base; unmatched bases: 7.